This is a list of T cell receptor beta chains from one sample in a study of T cells in Graves' hyperthyroidism and ophthalmopathy. MiXCR, applied by TCRdb to the multiplex PCR reads, yields one record per CDR3 protein. The sample comprises hundreds of thousands of distinct CDR3 sequences, about 25% of which are singletons, and more than 60% rests with the top ten. The sequencing input was blood. The receptors originated from a man aged 45-60 years with Graves' hyperthyroidism. Both conserved end residues are trimmed from each CDR3. Each record gives: J gene, V gene, CDR3 protein.

TRBJ2-3 | TRBV18 | ASSDPGGSTDTQY
TRBJ2-5 | TRBV2 | ASSENAGPRNGAQY
TRBJ2-1 | TRBV5-1 | ASSLVGQYNEQF
TRBJ2-2 | TRBV25-1 | ASSPLTGGAGELF
TRBJ2-2 | TRBV7-2 | ASSTQGRDTGELF
TRBJ1-2 | TRBV6-1 | ASSEALGLGYGYT
TRBJ1-1 | TRBV20-1 | SALDTNTEAF
TRBJ1-3 | TRBV12-3/TRBV12-4 | ATSYSGNTIY
TRBJ1-5 | TRBV20-1 | SARTGITNQPQH
TRBJ2-4 | TRBV3-1 | ASSQVGRIKNIQY
TRBJ2-1 | TRBV28 | ASSSLDASSYNEQF
TRBJ2-7 | TRBV27 | ASSLEGAHEQY
TRBJ2-1 | TRBV27 | ATCAYWTDGDGEQF
TRBJ2-7 | TRBV5-1 | ASREQSYEQY
TRBJ2-1 | TRBV12-3/TRBV12-4 | ASTGGGTESYNEQF
TRBJ2-7 | TRBV7-2 | ASSLRPGQGNYEQY
TRBJ2-3 | TRBV5-1 | ASSARGPADTQY
TRBJ2-2 | TRBV24-1 | ATSPAGTGELF
TRBJ2-5 | TRBV12-3/TRBV12-4 | ASSKIIGTTQETQY
TRBJ2-7 | TRBV12-3/TRBV12-4 | ASSLYTNSYEQY
TRBJ2-2 | TRBV2 | ASSSRQTGELF
TRBJ2-3 | TRBV28 | ASSLPSLAGAKREQY
TRBJ1-4 | TRBV28 | ASSETGSNEKLF
TRBJ1-3 | TRBV27 | ASSLKTPAAGNTIY
TRBJ2-4 | TRBV11-2 | ASSLAPIGGGKNIQY
TRBJ2-1 | TRBV5-1 | ASHRGPSPSGVLNEQF
TRBJ2-4 | TRBV6-1 | ASTPSGSLLGIQY
TRBJ2-3 | TRBV5-1 | ASSLATSGTTDTQY
TRBJ1-1 | TRBV3-1 | TSSVGVKNTEAF
TRBJ2-1 | TRBV29-1 | SVVGGASYNEQF
TRBJ2-1 | TRBV7-6 | ASSKGLSSSYNEQF
TRBJ2-3 | TRBV27 | ACSLRDRGRGTQY
TRBJ2-7 | TRBV13 | ASSVGGSYEQY
TRBJ2-7 | TRBV9 | ASSPGTASRSEQY
TRBJ2-1 | TRBV20-1 | SASGLAGGNEQF
TRBJ2-7 | TRBV20-1 | SAPQAGSSYEQY
TRBJ2-3 | TRBV19 | ASSTRETDTQY
TRBJ2-3 | TRBV5-1 | ASSLADRTSTDTQY
TRBJ1-6 | TRBV6-5 | ASSYRGQNNSPLH
TRBJ1-2 | TRBV14 | ASSQDLGGFYGYT
TRBJ2-7 | TRBV20-1 | SARNYIAGPSYEQY
TRBJ1-2 | TRBV5-1 | ASSFDGVYGYT
TRBJ2-3 | TRBV7-9 | ASSFQGSTDTQY
TRBJ1-5 | TRBV30 | ACQQGYNQPQH
TRBJ2-1 | TRBV2 | ASRGTSGSSYNEQF
TRBJ2-3 | TRBV20-1 | SAQRREGTDTQY
TRBJ2-4 | TRBV20-1 | SLQGLAKNIQY
TRBJ2-1 | TRBV5-1 | ASSAGDSAHEQF
TRBJ2-7 | TRBV5-1 | ASSLVTGSSYEQY
TRBJ1-1 | TRBV3-1 | ASSRTGEEAF
TRBJ2-7 | TRBV7-2 | ASSMTGGPYEQY
TRBJ2-1 | TRBV24-1 | ATSALGTQGNEQF
TRBJ2-5 | TRBV6-1 | ASSLIGEGETQY
TRBJ1-1 | TRBV18 | ASSLGLDTEAF
TRBJ1-4 | TRBV7-9 | ASSLGAEKLF
TRBJ2-5 | TRBV20-1 | SASNVDRGWETQY
TRBJ2-2 | TRBV11-2 | ASGGSQPGELF